Each of the 8 T cell receptor beta chains below was sequenced from the same sample in a study of OX40 agonist ivuxolimab in advanced cancers. The library relied on the immunoSEQ multiplex PCR assay. TCRdb holds this immuneACCESS table with in-frame rearrangements only. Some clones are missing; in checked studies, unresolved V genes explain under half, and the rest has no known cause. Across this sample there are tens of thousands of clones, with around 90% seen only once. The ten largest account for 0.24% of the sample. Source: CD4+ or CD8+ T cells sorted from blood, taken in a trial of the OX40 agonist ivuxolimab. The receptors come from an adult with an advanced solid tumor such as melanoma, head and neck, liver or kidney cancer.

The rearrangement links TRBV19 to TRBJ2-1; TRBD2 is a possible D gene (6 bases). CDR3 length: 13 residues. V lost 6 bases and J lost 9, with 15 bases in between. Germline lookup yields CDR1 LNHDA and CDR2 SQIVND (reference sequence). This CDR3 reads CASRGGIRSEQFF. The CDR3 bases are TGTGCCAGTAGAGGCGGGATTCGTAGTGAGCAGTTCTTC.

The chain combines TRBV10-3 with TRBJ2-7; tentatively, D is TRBD1 or TRBD2 (6 bases each). Germline V gives CDR1 ENHRY, CDR2 SYGVKD. The V end was cut by 2 bases, the J end by 6 bases, with 14 bases between. The CDR3 spans 14 residues. CDR3 region: CAISEAGQGGEQYF. Written as DNA, the CDR3 is TGTGCCATCAGTGAGGCGGGACAAGGAGGCGAGCAGTACTTC.

The rearrangement uses TRBV6-1 and TRBJ1-2; D not certain. CDR3 length equals 14 residues. V was clipped by 4 bases and J by 4 bases, with 13 bases between them. Germline CDR1 reads MNHNS; CDR2 reads SASEGT. This CDR3 reads CASSGIVAPYGYTF. CDR3 in DNA: TGTGCCAGCAGTGGAATCGTGGCCCCCTATGGCTACACCTTC.

This chain connects TRBV11-1 to TRBJ2-2; 10 positions match TRBD2. With V trimmed by 5 bases and J by 3 bases, 9 bases remained unmatched. Germline-derived CDR1 and CDR2 are SGHAT and FQDESV (reference sequence). The CDR3 is made up of 17 amino acids. The CDR3 nucleotides are TGTGCCAGCAGCCGAACCTTACTAGCGGGGTACACCGGGGAGCTGTTTTTT. This sequence encodes CASSRTLLAGYTGELFF.

This chain joins TRBV18 and TRBJ2-6; TRBD1 aligns across 12 bases. Germline-derived CDR1 and CDR2 are KGHSH and LQKENI. This CDR3 spans 19 amino acids. V trimming: 3 bases; J trimming: 2 bases; junction bases outside the gene matches: 8. The CDR3 DNA reads TGTGCCAGCTCACCCGGGACAGGGGGCTCAGGTACTGGGGCCAACGTCCTGACTTTC. It is translated as CASSPGTGGSGTGANVLTF.

The chain carries TRBV4-1 and TRBJ2-2, with 9 nucleotides matching TRBD2. Germline CDR1 MGHRA, CDR2 YSYEKL. The CDR3 length is 18 residues. J was trimmed by 6 bases and V by 4 bases; bases with no gene match: 15. CDR3 residues: CASSPQGLAGKFPGELFF. The CDR3 DNA is TGCGCCAGCAGCCCCCAGGGGCTAGCGGGAAAATTCCCCGGGGAGCTGTTTTTT.

This clone was found once. V is TRBV20-1 and J is TRBJ2-1, with D unclear. Between the trimmed V and J ends, which lost 5 bases and 2 bases, there was a span of 4 bases. Looked up from germline, CDR1 is DFQATT and CDR2 is SNEGSKA (reference sequence). This CDR3 contains 11 residues. The CDR3 coding sequence is TGCAGTGCTGTCCCCTACAATGAGCAGTTCTTC. It translates to CSAVPYNEQFF.

This chain links TRBV27 with TRBJ2-5; TRBD1 or TRBD2 may be the D gene (6 bases each). The germline V gene has CDR1 MNHEY and CDR2 SMNVEV (reference sequence). The length of the CDR3 is 16 residues. V was trimmed by 4 bases and J by 1 base, leaving 16 bases between them. CDR3 amino acids: CASSWRGGITQETQYF. CDR3 nucleotides: TGTGCCAGCAGTTGGCGAGGGGGGATAACCCAAGAGACCCAGTACTTC.